This is a list of T cell receptor beta chains from one sample in a study of cytomegalovirus exposure and HLA in healthy donors. Data came from immunoSEQ multiplex PCR; TCRdb stores just in-frame clones and leaves some out. The sample includes fewer than 40,000 clones, roughly two thirds of them seen just once. The sample taken for sequencing was PBMCs. The receptors come from a middle-aged man in good health and CMV-seropositive. Each CDR3 is given with its conserved first and last residue. D genes are given only for firm matches. Rows give clone size only sometimes, using once, few, many, or a class for an expanded clone.

j_call d_call clone_size v_call cdr3_nt cdr3_aa
TRBJ1-2 NA NA TRBV7-9 TGTGCCAGCAGCTTAGGCCCTTCGGCTAACTATGGCTACACCTTC CASSLGPSANYGYTF
TRBJ1-5 TRBD1 NA TRBV7-2 TGTGCCAGCAGCTTAGGCCCAAGGGGGCTCAATCAGCCCCAGCATTTT CASSLGPRGLNQPQHF
TRBJ1-2 NA NA TRBV7-2 TGTGCCAGCAGCTTAGCGGCAACACCAATGTCGAACTATGGCTACACCTTC CASSLAATPMSNYGYTF
TRBJ2-3 NA NA TRBV7-8 TGTGCCAGCAGCTTAAAGGCGGATACTCGCGGGTATTTT CASSLKADTRGYF
TRBJ2-5 NA medium-sized TRBV7-9 TGTGCCAGCAGCCCCTTGGGGGGTTTCGAAGAGACCCAGTACTTC CASSPLGGFEETQYF
TRBJ2-5 TRBD2 NA TRBV11-2 TGTGCCAGCAGCCCGTTGGGGCGGGGGGGCTTGGAGACCCAGTACTTC CASSPLGRGGLETQYF
TRBJ2-2 TRBD1 NA TRBV18 TGTGCCAGCTCACCCCCCCGGACAGGGAGTCTCGACACCGGGGAGCTGTTTTTT CASSPPRTGSLDTGELFF
TRBJ1-6 NA NA TRBV6-4 TGTGCCAGCAGTGAAGAGGGCTGGGATTCACCCCTCCACTTT CASSEEGWDSPLHF
TRBJ1-1 TRBD1 once TRBV5-1 TGCGCCAGCAGCCCTCAGACAGGGGGCATCACTGAAGCTTTCTTT CASSPQTGGITEAFF
TRBJ2-7 TRBD2 once TRBV28 TGTGCCAGCAACGTAGCGGGGGATGCTGATTACGAGCAGTACTTC CASNVAGDADYEQYF
TRBJ1-1 NA NA TRBV2 TGTGCCAGCAGTGAGTCCCGGACTGAAGCTTTCTTT CASSESRTEAFF
TRBJ2-5 TRBD1 NA TRBV7-3 TGTGCCAGCAGCCCCTCGGGACAGGGGAGAGAGACCCAGTACTTC CASSPSGQGRETQYF
TRBJ2-3 NA NA TRBV4-2 TGTGCCAGCAGTTCTCGAACGGACTCTAGCACAGATACGCAGTATTTT CASSSRTDSSTDTQYF
TRBJ1-6 NA NA TRBV12-5 TGTGCTAGTGGTTTAGAAGAGGGTTCACCCCTCCACTTT CASGLEEGSPLHF
TRBJ2-5 NA NA TRBV20-1 TGCAGTGCTAGAGATAAAGAGACCCAGTACTTC CSARDKETQYF
TRBJ2-1 TRBD1 NA TRBV10-3 TGTGCCATCACCAGGACAGGGAAGGGTGAGCAGTTCTTC CAITRTGKGEQFF
TRBJ2-1 NA NA TRBV19 TGTGCCAGTAGTAAGTCGGACAGAAGGTTGGGTGAGCAGTTCTTC CASSKSDRRLGEQFF
TRBJ2-7 TRBD1 NA TRBV29-1 TGCAGCGTAGGGGACAGTCGTTCCTACGAGCAGTACTTC CSVGDSRSYEQYF
TRBJ1-6 NA NA TRBV14 TGTGCCAGCAGCCAAGATTGGTCGGGGGAGGCTTCACCCCTCCACTTT CASSQDWSGEASPLHF
TRBJ2-7 NA NA TRBV7-6 TGTGCCAGCAGCTTAGACCCGGGGGAGGTCAACGAGCAGTACTTC CASSLDPGEVNEQYF
TRBJ1-2 NA NA TRBV20-1 TGCAGTGCTAGAGCAGGGTTTGGCTACACCTTC CSARAGFGYTF
TRBJ1-1 NA NA TRBV29-1 TGCAGCGTTGAAGGTGGGCACAGGGTGAACACTGAAGCTTTCTTT CSVEGGHRVNTEAFF
TRBJ2-7 TRBD1 NA TRBV27 TGTGCCAGCAGTAAAACAGGGGGCGGAGGATACGAGCAGTACTTC CASSKTGGGGYEQYF
TRBJ2-7 NA NA TRBV13 TGTGCCAGCAGCTCCGGGACAAACTCCTACGAGCAGTACTTC CASSSGTNSYEQYF
TRBJ2-2 TRBD2 few TRBV10-3 TGTGCCATCAGCGGGCCTCGGAGCGGGGGTAATATGGCCGGGGAGCTGTTTTTT CAISGPRSGGNMAGELFF
TRBJ1-2 TRBD1 NA TRBV27 TGTGCCAGCAGTGTGCCCGGGACAGAGATTTATGGCTACACCTTC CASSVPGTEIYGYTF
TRBJ2-3 NA once TRBV9 TGTGCCAGCAGCGTTACTAATGGAGATACGCAGTATTTT CASSVTNGDTQYF
TRBJ1-1 NA NA TRBV2 TGTGCCAGCAGGACGGGGTCAGCGAACACTGAAGCTTTCTTT CASRTGSANTEAFF
TRBJ2-7 NA once TRBV7-9 TGTGCCAGCAGCTTAGGGCAGGGGTCCCCCTACGAGCAGTACTTC CASSLGQGSPYEQYF